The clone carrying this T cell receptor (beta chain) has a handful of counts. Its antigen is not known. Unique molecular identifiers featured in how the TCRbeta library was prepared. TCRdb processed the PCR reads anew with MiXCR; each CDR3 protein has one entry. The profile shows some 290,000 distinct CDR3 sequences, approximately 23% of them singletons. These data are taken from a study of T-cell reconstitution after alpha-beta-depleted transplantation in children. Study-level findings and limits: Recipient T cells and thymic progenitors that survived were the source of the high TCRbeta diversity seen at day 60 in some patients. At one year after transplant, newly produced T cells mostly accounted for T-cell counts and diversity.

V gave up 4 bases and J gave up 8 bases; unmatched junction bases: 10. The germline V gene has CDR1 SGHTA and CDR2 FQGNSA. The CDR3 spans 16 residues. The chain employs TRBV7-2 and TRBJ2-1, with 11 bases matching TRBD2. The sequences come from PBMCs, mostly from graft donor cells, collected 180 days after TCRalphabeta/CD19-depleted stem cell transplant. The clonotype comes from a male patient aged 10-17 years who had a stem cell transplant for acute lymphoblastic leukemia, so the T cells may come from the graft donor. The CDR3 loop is CASSSRGTSGGHEQFF. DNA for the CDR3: TGTGCCAGCAGCTCCAGGGGGACTAGCGGAGGTCATGAGCAGTTCTTC.